Below, 14 T cell receptor beta chains from the same sample are listed, as sequenced in a study of siplizumab effects on memory and regulatory T cells (dated by TCRdb to 2018 to 2020). Receptor amplification or capture employed the immunoSEQ multiplex PCR assay. TCRdb obtained this table from immuneACCESS and retained in-frame rearrangements with V and J assigned. These tables miss some clones; where compared with another copy, unresolved V genes account for less than half of the shortfall, and the remainder is unexplained. The sample profile shows 70,000 to 95,000 clones; 93% of them were found once. Approximately 5.9% of the sample is held by the ten biggest clonotypes. The sequenced material came from CD8+ T cells sorted from blood. These receptors all come from a human donor in good health.

As regards this clone: One end of the junction does not line up with germline, which may come from a read error. The chain couples TRBV5-1 to TRBJ2-7; D remains unclear. The V gene's germline CDR1 is SGHRS and CDR2 YFSETQ. The CDR3 spans 15 residues. CDR3 residues: CASSHGSVSAYERYF. Here the CDR3 DNA reads TGCGCCAGCAGCCACGGGTCGGTGTCGGCCTACGAGCGGTACTTC. Together with reference TRBV5-1 and TRBJ2-7, the CDR3 gives the full variable domain: KAGVTQTPRYLIKTRGQQVTLSCSPISGHRSVSWYQQTPGQGLQFLFEYFSETQRNKGNFPGRFSGRQFSNSRSEMNVSTLELGDSALYLCASSHGSVSAYERYFGPGTRLTVT.

The chain couples TRBV19 to TRBJ2-1, with D unclear. The germline V and J ends were trimmed by 5 bases and 5 bases, with 10 bases remaining between them. In germline, CDR1 is LNHDA, CDR2 SQIVND (reference sequence). This CDR3 spans 13 amino acids. CDR3 nucleotide sequence: TGTGCCAGTAGTTGGGAACTTGACAATGAGCAGTTCTTC. Protein sequence: CASSWELDNEQFF.

This chain joins TRBV9 and TRBJ1-2, with a weak D call TRBD1 (5 bases). The CDR3 sequence is 13 residues long. V was shortened by 3 bases and J by 8 bases, with 14 bases between the two germline ends. The germline V gene encodes CDR1 SGDLS and CDR2 YYNGEE. CDR3 nucleotides: TGTGCCAGCAGCGGCCCAGGGAGCAAGGGCTACACCTTC. Its translation: CASSGPGSKGYTF.

V is TRBV2 and J is TRBJ2-2; D may be TRBD2 (5 bases). Deletions cut 4 bases from V and 2 bases from J, with 8 bases between. Germline V lookup: CDR1 SNHLY, CDR2 FYNNEI. The CDR3 contains 14 residues. This CDR3 is CASSAGINTGELFF. DNA for the CDR3: TGTGCCAGCAGTGCGGGGATCAACACCGGGGAGCTGTTTTTT.

The chain couples TRBV7-9 to TRBJ2-7, with D perhaps TRBD2 (5 bases). The CDR3 length is 15 residues. Germline V lookup: CDR1 SEHNR, CDR2 FQNEAQ (reference sequence). V dropped 5 bases and J dropped 0 bases, with 14 bases sitting between them. The CDR3 DNA follows: TGTGCCAGCAGCGTAGGTGGAGGTCGCTCCTACGAGCAGTACTTC. Its translation: CASSVGGGRSYEQYF.

J is TRBJ1-5 and V is TRBV6-1, with D unresolved. Deletions cut 3 bases from V and 0 bases from J, with 3 bases between. The germline V gene has CDR1 MNHNS and CDR2 SASEGT. The CDR3 consists of 13 residues. The CDR3 spells CASSEGSNQPQHF. The CDR3 region has the DNA TGTGCCAGCAGTGAGGGTAGCAATCAGCCCCAGCATTTT.

The genes are TRBV7-8 and TRBJ1-2; D is unresolved. The CDR3 is 12 residues long. The V gene's germline CDR1 is SGHVS and CDR2 FQNEAQ. Trimming left V 5 bases short and J 2 bases short, with 6 bases between. The CDR3 protein is CASSAKNYGYTF. The CDR3 DNA reads as TGTGCCAGCAGCGCGAAGAACTATGGCTACACCTTC.

This chain joins TRBV6-4 and TRBJ2-3, with 12 bases aligning to TRBD2. This CDR3 has 15 amino acids. V gave up 6 bases and J gave up 4 bases; unmatched junction bases: 5. The germline V gene encodes CDR1 MRHNA and CDR2 SNTAGT. The CDR3 bases are TGTGCCAGCAGCGTACTAGCGGGAGGAGCAGATACGCAGTATTTT. This translates into CASSVLAGGADTQYF.

The V and J genes are TRBV27 and TRBJ2-5, with no clear D. This CDR3 contains 13 residues. Trimming stripped 3 bases from V and 5 bases from J, with 10 bases between. Germline CDR1 MNHEY, CDR2 SMNVEV (reference sequence). The CDR3 DNA reads as TGTGCCAGCAGTTTGATGGTGATGGAGACCCAGTACTTC. Translated: CASSLMVMETQYF.

This chain joins TRBV29-1 and TRBJ2-5; the D gene is possibly TRBD2 (5 bases). The germline V and J ends were trimmed by 1 base and 0 bases, with 6 bases remaining between them. Germline V gene lookup returns CDR1 SQVTM and CDR2 ANQGSEA. This CDR3 spans 13 amino acids. The CDR3 DNA reads as TGCAGCGTTGAAGGAGGGTACCAAGAGACCCAGTACTTC. Amino acids: CSVEGGYQETQYF.

This rearrangement joins TRBV19 to TRBJ2-1; D possibly matches TRBD1 or TRBD2 (5 bases each). V was cut by 3 bases and J by 7 bases, with 13 bases left in between. Germline-derived CDR1 and CDR2 are LNHDA and SQIVND (reference sequence). The CDR3 runs 14 residues. The CDR3 DNA sequence: TGTGCCAGTAGTATCCCTTGGGGGTGGAATGAGCAGTTCTTC. As protein: CASSIPWGWNEQFF. The full variable domain, with the rest looked up from reference TRBV19 and TRBJ2-1, is DGGITQSPKYLFRKEGQNVTLSCEQNLNHDAMYWYRQDPGQGLRLIYYSQIVNDFQKGDIAEGYSVSREKKESFPLTVTSAQKNPTAFYLCASSIPWGWNEQFFGPGTRLTVL.

The chain links TRBV10-3 to TRBJ2-7, with 7 bases that match TRBD1. The CDR3 sequence is 14 residues long. The germline V gene encodes CDR1 ENHRY and CDR2 SYGVKD. Trimming at V came to 6 bases and at J to 2 bases, leaving 7 bases not matched to a gene. CDR3 DNA sequence: TGTGCCATCAGGGAGGACAGGCAGGCCTACGAGCAGTACTTC. This gives the protein CAIREDRQAYEQYF.

The chain combines TRBV14 with TRBJ2-2; 7 bases match TRBD1. Germline V CDR1 and CDR2: SGHDN, FVKESK. Trimming took 0 bases from V and 4 from J; bases not matched to a gene: 8. The CDR3 has 17 amino acids. CDR3 region: CASSQDPDRTSTGELFF. DNA of the CDR3: TGTGCCAGCAGCCAAGACCCGGACAGGACCTCCACCGGGGAGCTGTTTTTT.

A few counts support this clone. The V call is TRBV6-5, the J call TRBJ1-1; D perhaps matches TRBD1 (5 bases). V lost 4 bases, J lost 1 base, and 10 bases lay in between. The germline CDR1 and CDR2 sequences are MNHEY and SVGAGI. The CDR3 length is 14 residues. CDR3 loop: CASSLGEENTEAFF. CDR3 DNA: TGTGCCAGCAGTTTGGGGGAAGAGAACACTGAAGCTTTCTTT.